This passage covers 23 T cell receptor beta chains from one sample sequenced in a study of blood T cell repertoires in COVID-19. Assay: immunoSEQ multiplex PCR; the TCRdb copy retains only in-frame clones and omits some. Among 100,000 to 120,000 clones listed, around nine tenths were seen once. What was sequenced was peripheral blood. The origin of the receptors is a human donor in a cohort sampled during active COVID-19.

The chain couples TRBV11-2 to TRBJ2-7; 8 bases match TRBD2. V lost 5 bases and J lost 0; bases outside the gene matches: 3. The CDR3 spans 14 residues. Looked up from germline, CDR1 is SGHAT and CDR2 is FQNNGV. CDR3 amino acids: CASSTGGGSYEQYF. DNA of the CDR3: TGTGCCAGCAGCACGGGGGGGGGCTCCTACGAGCAGTACTTC.

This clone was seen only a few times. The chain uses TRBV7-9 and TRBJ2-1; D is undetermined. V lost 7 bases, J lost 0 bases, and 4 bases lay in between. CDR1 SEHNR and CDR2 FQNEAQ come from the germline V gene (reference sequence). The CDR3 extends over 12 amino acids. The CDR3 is CASTYSYNEQFF. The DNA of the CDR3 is TGTGCCAGCACCTACTCCTACAATGAGCAGTTCTTC.

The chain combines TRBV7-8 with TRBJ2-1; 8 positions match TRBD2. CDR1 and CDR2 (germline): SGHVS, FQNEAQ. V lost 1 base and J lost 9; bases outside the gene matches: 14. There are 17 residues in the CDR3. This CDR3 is CASSLVPRGGSRGEQFF. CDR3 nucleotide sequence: TGTGCCAGCAGCTTAGTGCCCCGGGGGGGCTCCAGGGGTGAGCAGTTCTTC. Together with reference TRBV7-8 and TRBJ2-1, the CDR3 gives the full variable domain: GAGVSQSPRYKVAKRGQDVALRCDPISGHVSLFWYQQALGQGPEFLTYFQNEAQLDKSGLPSDRFFAERPEGSVSTLKIQRTQQEDSAVYLCASSLVPRGGSRGEQFFGPGTRLTVL.

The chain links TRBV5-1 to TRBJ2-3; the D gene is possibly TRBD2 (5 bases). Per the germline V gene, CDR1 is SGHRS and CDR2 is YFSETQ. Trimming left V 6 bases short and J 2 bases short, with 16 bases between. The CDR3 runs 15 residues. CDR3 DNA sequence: TGCGCCAGCACTCCCCGGGGAGACGCCACAGATACGCAGTATTTT. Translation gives CASTPRGDATDTQYF.

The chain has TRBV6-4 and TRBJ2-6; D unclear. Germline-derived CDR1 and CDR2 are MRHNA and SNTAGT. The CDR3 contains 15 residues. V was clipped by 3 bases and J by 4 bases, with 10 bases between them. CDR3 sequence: CASSEHHLGANVLTF. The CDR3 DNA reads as TGTGCCAGCAGTGAACACCATTTAGGGGCCAACGTCCTGACTTTC.

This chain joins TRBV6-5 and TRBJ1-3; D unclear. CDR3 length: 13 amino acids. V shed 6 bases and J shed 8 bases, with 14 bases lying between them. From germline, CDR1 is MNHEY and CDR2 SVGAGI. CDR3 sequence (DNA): TGTGCCAGCAGCCTAGGTCGTTTGGACACCATATATTTT. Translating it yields CASSLGRLDTIYF.

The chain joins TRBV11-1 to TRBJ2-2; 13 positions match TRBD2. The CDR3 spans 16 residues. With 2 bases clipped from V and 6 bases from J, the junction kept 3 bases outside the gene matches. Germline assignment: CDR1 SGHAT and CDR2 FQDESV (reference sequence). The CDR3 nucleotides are TGTGCCAGCAGCTTACAACTAGCGGGGGGGTCCGGGGAGCTGTTTTTT. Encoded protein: CASSLQLAGGSGELFF.

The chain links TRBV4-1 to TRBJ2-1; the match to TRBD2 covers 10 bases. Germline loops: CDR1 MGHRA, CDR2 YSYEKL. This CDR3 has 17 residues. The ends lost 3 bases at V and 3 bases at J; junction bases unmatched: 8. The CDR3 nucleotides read TGCGCCAGCAGCCATGTCCTAGCGGGGGAGAACTACAATGAGCAGTTCTTC. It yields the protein CASSHVLAGENYNEQFF.

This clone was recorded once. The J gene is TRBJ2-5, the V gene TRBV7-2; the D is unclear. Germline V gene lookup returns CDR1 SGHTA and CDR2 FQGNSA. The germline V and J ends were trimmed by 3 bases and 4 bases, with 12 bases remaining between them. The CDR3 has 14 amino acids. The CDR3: CASSLAMGTETQYF. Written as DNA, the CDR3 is TGTGCCAGCAGCTTGGCGATGGGCACAGAGACCCAGTACTTC.

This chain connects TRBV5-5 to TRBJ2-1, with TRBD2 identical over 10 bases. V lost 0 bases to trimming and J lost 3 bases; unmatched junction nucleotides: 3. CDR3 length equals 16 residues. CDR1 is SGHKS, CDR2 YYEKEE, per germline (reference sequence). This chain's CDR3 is CASSLGLAGDYNEQFF. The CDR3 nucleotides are TGTGCCAGCAGCTTGGGGCTAGCGGGGGACTACAATGAGCAGTTCTTC.

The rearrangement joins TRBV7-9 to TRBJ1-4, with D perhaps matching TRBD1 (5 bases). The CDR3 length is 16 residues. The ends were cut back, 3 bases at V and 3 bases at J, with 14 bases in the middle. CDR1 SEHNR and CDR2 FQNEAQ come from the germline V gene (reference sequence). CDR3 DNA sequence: TGTGCCAGCAGCTTTGGTGGAGGGGAGGCTAATGAAAAACTGTTTTTT. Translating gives CASSFGGGEANEKLFF.

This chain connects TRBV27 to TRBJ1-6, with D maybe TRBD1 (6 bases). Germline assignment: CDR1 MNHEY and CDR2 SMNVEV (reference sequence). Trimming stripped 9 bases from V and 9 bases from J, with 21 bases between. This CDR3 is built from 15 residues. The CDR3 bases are TGTGCCAGTAACTTGGGGGCCGGGGGGTCTTCACCCCTCCACTTT. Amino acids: CASNLGAGGSSPLHF.

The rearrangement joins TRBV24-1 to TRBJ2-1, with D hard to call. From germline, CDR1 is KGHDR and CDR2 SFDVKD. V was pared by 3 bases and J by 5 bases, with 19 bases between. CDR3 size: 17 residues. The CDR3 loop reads CATSDPKRAGTNNEQFF. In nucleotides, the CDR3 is TGTGCCACCAGTGATCCGAAGAGAGCAGGCACCAACAATGAGCAGTTCTTC.

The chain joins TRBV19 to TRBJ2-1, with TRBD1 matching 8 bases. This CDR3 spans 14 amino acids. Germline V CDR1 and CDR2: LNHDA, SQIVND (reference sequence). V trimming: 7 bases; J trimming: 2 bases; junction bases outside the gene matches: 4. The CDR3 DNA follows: TGTGCCAGTACCAAGGGACAGGCCTACAATGAGCAGTTCTTC. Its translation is CASTKGQAYNEQFF.

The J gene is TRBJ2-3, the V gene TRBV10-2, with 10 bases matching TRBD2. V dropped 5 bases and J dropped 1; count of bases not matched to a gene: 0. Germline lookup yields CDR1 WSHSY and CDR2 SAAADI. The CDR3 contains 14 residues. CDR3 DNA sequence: TGCGCCAGCAGTAGCGGGGGGGGCACAGATACGCAGTATTTT. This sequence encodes CASSSGGGTDTQYF.

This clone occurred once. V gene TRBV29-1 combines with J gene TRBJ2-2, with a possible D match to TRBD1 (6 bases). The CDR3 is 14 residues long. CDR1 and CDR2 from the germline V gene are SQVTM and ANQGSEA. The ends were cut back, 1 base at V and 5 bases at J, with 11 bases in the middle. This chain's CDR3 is CSVEGGLGTGELFF. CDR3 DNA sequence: TGCAGCGTTGAAGGGGGGCTGGGAACCGGGGAGCTGTTTTTT.

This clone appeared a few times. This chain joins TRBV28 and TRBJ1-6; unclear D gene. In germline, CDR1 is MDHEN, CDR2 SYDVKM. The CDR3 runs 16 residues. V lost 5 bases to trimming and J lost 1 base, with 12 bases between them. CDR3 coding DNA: TGTGCCAGCAGTCCCCACGCGGGGTCCTATAATTCACCCCTCCACTTT. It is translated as CASSPHAGSYNSPLHF.

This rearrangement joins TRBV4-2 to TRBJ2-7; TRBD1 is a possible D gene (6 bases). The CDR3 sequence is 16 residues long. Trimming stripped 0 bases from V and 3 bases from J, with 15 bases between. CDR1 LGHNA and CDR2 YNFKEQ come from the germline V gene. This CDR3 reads CASSQEGGSASYEQYF. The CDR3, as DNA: TGTGCCAGCAGCCAAGAAGGGGGTAGCGCTAGCTACGAGCAGTACTTC.

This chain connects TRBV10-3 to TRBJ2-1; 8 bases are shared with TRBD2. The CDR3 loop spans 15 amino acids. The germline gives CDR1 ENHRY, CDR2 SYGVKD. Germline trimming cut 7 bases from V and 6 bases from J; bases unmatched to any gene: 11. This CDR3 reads CAINLGLAGGNEQFF. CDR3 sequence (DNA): TGTGCCATCAACCTCGGACTAGCCGGTGGCAATGAGCAGTTCTTC.

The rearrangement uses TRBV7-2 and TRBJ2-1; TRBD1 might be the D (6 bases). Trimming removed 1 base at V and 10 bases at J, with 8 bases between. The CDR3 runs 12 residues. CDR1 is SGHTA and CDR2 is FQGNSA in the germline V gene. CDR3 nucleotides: TGTGCCAGCAGCTTAGTTGGGACAGAGCAGTTCTTC. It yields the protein CASSLVGTEQFF.

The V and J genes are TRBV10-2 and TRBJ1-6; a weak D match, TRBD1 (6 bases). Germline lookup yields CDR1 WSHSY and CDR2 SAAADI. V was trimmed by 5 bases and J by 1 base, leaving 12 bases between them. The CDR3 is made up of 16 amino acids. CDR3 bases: TGCGCCAGCAGTCTCACAGGGAGTTCCTATAATTCACCCCTCCACTTT. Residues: CASSLTGSSYNSPLHF.

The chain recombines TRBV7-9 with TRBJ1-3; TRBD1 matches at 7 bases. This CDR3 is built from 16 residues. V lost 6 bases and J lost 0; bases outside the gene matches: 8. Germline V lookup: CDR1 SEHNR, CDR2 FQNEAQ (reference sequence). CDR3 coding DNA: TGTGCCAGCAGGGATGCCGGGACAGTCTCTGGAAACACCATATATTTT. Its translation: CASRDAGTVSGNTIYF.

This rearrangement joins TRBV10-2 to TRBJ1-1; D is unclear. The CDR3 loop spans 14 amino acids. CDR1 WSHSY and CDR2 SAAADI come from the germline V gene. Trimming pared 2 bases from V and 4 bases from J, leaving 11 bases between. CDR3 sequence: CASSEGSSGTEAFF. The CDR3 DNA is TGCGCCAGCAGTGAGGGCAGCTCGGGCACTGAAGCTTTCTTT.